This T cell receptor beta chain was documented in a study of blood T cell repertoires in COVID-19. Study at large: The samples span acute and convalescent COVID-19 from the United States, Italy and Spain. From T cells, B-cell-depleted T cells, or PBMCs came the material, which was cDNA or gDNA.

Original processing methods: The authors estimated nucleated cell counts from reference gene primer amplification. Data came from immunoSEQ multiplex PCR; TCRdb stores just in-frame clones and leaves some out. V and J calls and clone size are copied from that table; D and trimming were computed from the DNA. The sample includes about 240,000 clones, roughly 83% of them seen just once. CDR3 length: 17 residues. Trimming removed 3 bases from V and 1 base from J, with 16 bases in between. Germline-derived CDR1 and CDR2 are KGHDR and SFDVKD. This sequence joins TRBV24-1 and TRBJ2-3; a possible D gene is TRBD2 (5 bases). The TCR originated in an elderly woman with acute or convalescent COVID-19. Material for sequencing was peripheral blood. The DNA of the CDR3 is TGTGCCACCAGTGATGGAGGACTGGTCCCTGGCACAGATACGCAGTATTTT. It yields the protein CATSDGGLVPGTDTQYF.